Listed here is a single TCR beta chain. The CDR3 consists of 16 residues. The junction had 8 bases not matched to a gene; V was cut back by 2 bases and J by 5 bases. Germline V gene sequence: CDR1 SGDLS, CDR2 YYNGEE. This sample is drawn from a study of blood T cell repertoires in COVID-19. In the authors' methods: Nucleated cell number was recorded as an estimate derived from reference gene primer amplification. TCRdb's copy holds only in-frame clones and misses some; the assay was immunoSEQ multiplex PCR. V, J and clone size are taken as reported in that table, and D and trimming were inferred from the DNA itself. In the table there are about 400,000 clones, more than 85% of which are singletons.

The sequence was collected from a human donor in a cohort sampled during active COVID-19. The chain couples TRBV9 to TRBJ2-5; TRBD2 aligns across 11 bases. Sequencing was done on a sample of peripheral blood. CDR3 DNA: TGTGCCAGCAGCGTTACTAGCGGGGGCCCCTTGGAGACCCAGTACTTC. Translation gives CASSVTSGGPLETQYF.